The clone carrying this TCR beta chain was recorded once. Its antigen remains unidentified. This record belongs to a study of response to subunit inactivated influenza vaccine. Overall study results and limits: Authors suggested seasonal influenza vaccinations each recruit few new T cells.

The CDR3 runs 13 residues. V was clipped by 7 bases and J by 5 bases, with 13 bases between them. Germline CDR1 and CDR2: MNHEY and SVGAGI. TCRdb used MiXCR to reprocess the RT-PCR reads, holding one entry per CDR3 protein. The repertoire has hundreds of thousands of distinct CDR3 sequences, under 20% of them found once; the top ten carry 11%. This chain links TRBV6-5 with TRBJ2-3; D perhaps matches TRBD2 (5 bases). The material was PBMCs from blood, obtained 5 days after vaccination. The sequence was collected from a man between 50 and 59 years old who received an inactivated influenza vaccine. The DNA of the CDR3 is TGTGCCAGCACGTTGATACGGGGAGATACGCAGTATTTT. Its protein product is CASTLIRGDTQYF.